This is a list of T cell receptor beta chains from one sample in a study of blood T cell repertoires in COVID-19. TCRdb's copy holds only in-frame clones and misses some; the assay was immunoSEQ multiplex PCR. The data show about 350,000 clones, roughly nine tenths seen once. Specimen: PBMCs or T cells enriched from blood (not recorded which). These receptors originate from a woman aged 30 to 39 who had recovered from COVID-19. The conserved cysteine and the conserved F or W are not part of the CDR3 here. The order of the fields is J gene, CDR3 length, clone size, V gene, CDR3 protein. A clone size is listed for some rows: how often the clone was seen (once, few, many), or a class if it is expanded.

>TRBJ1-5|14|NA|TRBV19
ASSSDEGAPNQPQH
>TRBJ2-7|10|NA|TRBV10-3
AISESGHEQY
>TRBJ1-1|13|NA|TRBV3-1/TRBV3-2
ASSQELILNTEAF
>TRBJ1-5|13|once|TRBV10-2
ASRTGDHSNQPQH
>TRBJ1-2|12|NA|TRBV6-5
ASSHYQKYYGYT
>TRBJ1-2|13|NA|TRBV11-2
ASSLAQGQGYGYT
>TRBJ2-6|18|NA|TRBV3-1/TRBV3-2
ASSPYPPGGGASGANVLT
>TRBJ2-1|14|NA|TRBV9
ASSEGGRGYYNEQF
>TRBJ2-5|14|NA|TRBV6-5
ASSYSLREGLETQY
>TRBJ1-5|12|once|TRBV27
ATRVLGSNQPQH
>TRBJ2-3|12|NA|TRBV5-1
ASSPGEGGDTQY
>TRBJ1-2|12|NA|TRBV7-9
ASSSDRVWDGYT
>TRBJ2-1|13|NA|TRBV9
ASSLAASSYNEQF
>TRBJ1-5|14|NA|TRBV4-1
ASSQEWGVSNQPQH
>TRBJ2-6|16|NA|TRBV27
ASSLYLAASSGANVLT
>TRBJ2-1|13|NA|TRBV11-2
ASVPTSGGTGEQF
>TRBJ2-5|15|NA|TRBV7-9
ASSLGSLAGAQETQY
>TRBJ2-1|12|NA|TRBV7-3
ASSLSGSFNEQF
>TRBJ2-5|13|once|TRBV6-5
ASSPSRGGRETQY
>TRBJ2-2|17|once|TRBV7-2
ASSLDVPASGPNTGELF
>TRBJ2-1|12|once|TRBV28
ASRLSTGHNEQF
>TRBJ2-3|14|NA|TRBV9
ASSPTGVGLAGLQY
>TRBJ1-1|13|NA|TRBV27
ASSPGDRRNTEAF
>TRBJ2-7|13|NA|TRBV7-8
ASSSQTGTGLESY
>TRBJ1-5|11|NA|TRBV28
ASMTGGNQPQH
>TRBJ1-1|14|NA|TRBV18
ASSSWTLEGNTEAF
>TRBJ2-1|15|NA|TRBV3-1/TRBV3-2
ASSQTVDYATGYEQF
>TRBJ1-5|11|NA|TRBV12-3/TRBV12-4
ASGWEGSQPQH
>TRBJ2-5|15|NA|TRBV9
ASSAWVVAGGRETQY
>TRBJ2-3|12|NA|TRBV5-4
ASSFQGGSDTQY
>TRBJ1-4|11|NA|TRBV5-6
ASSFWENEKLF
>TRBJ2-7|12|NA|TRBV4-1
ASSQEPVSYEQY
>TRBJ2-1|10|NA|TRBV10-2
ASRGLANEQF
>TRBJ2-7|11|NA|TRBV5-6
ASRRQGAHEQY
>TRBJ2-4|14|few|TRBV27
ASSTLPLSAKNIQY
>TRBJ2-1|13|NA|TRBV7-6
ASSLASQTYNEQF
>TRBJ1-1|12|NA|TRBV29-1
SVESGRENTEAF
>TRBJ1-1|8|once|TRBV20-1
SARGTGVF
>TRBJ2-7|13|NA|TRBV7-9
ASSYGTGDSYEQY
>TRBJ1-6|14|NA|TRBV5-5
ASSLMGGTMNSPLH
>TRBJ2-2|11|once|TRBV12-3/TRBV12-4
ASSQRGLGELF
>TRBJ1-4|13|NA|TRBV5-1
ASSDGQGAGEKLF
>TRBJ2-1|13|NA|TRBV3-1/TRBV3-2
ASSPGQETYNEQF
>TRBJ2-7|13|NA|TRBV9
ASSVELADTYEQY
>TRBJ2-1|13|NA|TRBV6-5
ASSLLAGGPHEQF